The sample holds many counts of the clone carrying this TCR beta chain. This sample stems from a study of T-cell memory formation after mild COVID-19. Turning to the study itself: TCR clusters were mostly donor specific.

This CDR3 is 15 amino acids long. Per germline, CDR1 SGHTA and CDR2 FQGNSA. Trimming removed 4 bases from V and 0 bases from J, with 12 bases in between. TCRdb re-derived calls from the 5' RACE reads in MiXCR, one entry per CDR3 protein. The table has under 35,000 distinct CDR3 sequences, roughly 15% seen once; the top ten hold 1.1% to 1.5%. Material for sequencing was PBMCs or a T cell subset sorted from them (not recorded which). This TCR came from an adult who had mild COVID-19 (a few samples of this study predate the infection). Cell type and time point are not known. This chain uses TRBV7-2 with TRBJ1-1; the D is unclear. CDR3 loop: CASSSESSMNTEAFF. Here the CDR3 DNA reads TGTGCCAGCAGCTCAGAATCAAGTATGAACACTGAAGCTTTCTTT.